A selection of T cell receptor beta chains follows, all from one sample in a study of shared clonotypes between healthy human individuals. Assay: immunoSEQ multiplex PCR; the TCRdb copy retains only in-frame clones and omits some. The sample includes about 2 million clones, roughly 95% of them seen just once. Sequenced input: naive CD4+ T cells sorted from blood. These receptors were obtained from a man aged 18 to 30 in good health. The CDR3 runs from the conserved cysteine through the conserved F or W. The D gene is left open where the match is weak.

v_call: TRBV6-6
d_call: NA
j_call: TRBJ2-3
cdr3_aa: CASSSSTGIWTQYF
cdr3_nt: NA

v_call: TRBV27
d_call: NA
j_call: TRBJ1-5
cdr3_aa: CASSPTPLFNQPQHF
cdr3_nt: TGTGCCAGCAGTCCAACCCCCCTCTTCAATCAGCCCCAGCATTTT

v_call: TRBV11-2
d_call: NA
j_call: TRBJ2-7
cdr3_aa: CASSLSTSAPYEQYF
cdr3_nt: TGTGCCAGCAGCTTATCAACATCAGCCCCCTACGAGCAGTACTTC

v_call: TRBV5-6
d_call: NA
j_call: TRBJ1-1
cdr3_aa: CASSLVRVGEYSEAFF
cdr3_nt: TGTGCCAGCAGCTTGGTCCGGGTAGGGGAGTACTCTGAAGCTTTCTTT

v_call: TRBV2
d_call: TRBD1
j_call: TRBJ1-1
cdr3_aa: CASSSTGVWEAFF
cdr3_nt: TGTGCCAGCAGCTCCACAGGGGTATGGGAAGCTTTCTTT

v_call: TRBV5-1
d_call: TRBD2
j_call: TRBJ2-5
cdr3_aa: CASYMGGTGETQYF
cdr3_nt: TGCGCCAGCTACATGGGAGGGACGGGAGAGACCCAGTACTTC

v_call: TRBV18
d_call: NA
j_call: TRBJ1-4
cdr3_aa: CASSPTTATNEKLFF
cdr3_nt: TGTGCCAGCTCACCAACGACGGCAACTAATGAAAAACTGTTTTTT

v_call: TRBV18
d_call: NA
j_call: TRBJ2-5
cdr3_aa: CASSPGGDTQETQYF
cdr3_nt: TGTGCCAGCTCACCAGGGGGCGATACCCAAGAGACCCAGTACTTC

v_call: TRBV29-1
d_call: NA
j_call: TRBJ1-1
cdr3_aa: CSAEGLGTEAFF
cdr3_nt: TGCAGCGCGGAGGGATTGGGGACTGAAGCTTTCTTT

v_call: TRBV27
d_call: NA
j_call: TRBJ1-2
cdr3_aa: CASSLSGQGGYTF
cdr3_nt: TGTGCCAGCAGTTTATCGGGGCAGGGAGGCTACACCTTC

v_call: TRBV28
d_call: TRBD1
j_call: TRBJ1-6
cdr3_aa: CASSLRDRINSPLHF
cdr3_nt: TGTGCCAGCAGCCTTCGGGACAGAATTAATTCACCCCTCCACTTT

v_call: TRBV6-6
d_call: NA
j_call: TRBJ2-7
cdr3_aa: CASSYGDSYEQYF
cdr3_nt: TGTGCCAGCAGTTATGGGGACTCTTACGAGCAGTACTTC

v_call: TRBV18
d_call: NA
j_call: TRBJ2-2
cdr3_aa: CASSPGGNTGELFF
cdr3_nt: TGTGCCAGCTCACCGGGAGGTAACACCGGGGAGCTGTTTTTT

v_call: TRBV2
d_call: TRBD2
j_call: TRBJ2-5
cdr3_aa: CASLGLAGGTQYF
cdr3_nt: TGTGCCAGCCTCGGACTAGCGGGGGGTACCCAGTACTTC

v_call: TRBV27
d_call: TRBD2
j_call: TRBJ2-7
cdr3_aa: CASSGKREGSYEQYF
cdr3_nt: TGTGCCAGCAGTGGTAAGCGGGAGGGATCCTACGAGCAGTACTTC

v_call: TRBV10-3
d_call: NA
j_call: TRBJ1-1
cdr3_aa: CASRTDMNTEAFF
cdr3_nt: TGTGCCTCCCGGACAGACATGAACACTGAAGCTTTCTTT

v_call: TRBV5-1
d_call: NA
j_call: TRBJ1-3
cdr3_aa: CASSLGDGNVSGNTIYF
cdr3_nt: TGCGCCAGCAGCTTGGGGGACGGTAATGTCTCTGGAAACACCATATATTTT